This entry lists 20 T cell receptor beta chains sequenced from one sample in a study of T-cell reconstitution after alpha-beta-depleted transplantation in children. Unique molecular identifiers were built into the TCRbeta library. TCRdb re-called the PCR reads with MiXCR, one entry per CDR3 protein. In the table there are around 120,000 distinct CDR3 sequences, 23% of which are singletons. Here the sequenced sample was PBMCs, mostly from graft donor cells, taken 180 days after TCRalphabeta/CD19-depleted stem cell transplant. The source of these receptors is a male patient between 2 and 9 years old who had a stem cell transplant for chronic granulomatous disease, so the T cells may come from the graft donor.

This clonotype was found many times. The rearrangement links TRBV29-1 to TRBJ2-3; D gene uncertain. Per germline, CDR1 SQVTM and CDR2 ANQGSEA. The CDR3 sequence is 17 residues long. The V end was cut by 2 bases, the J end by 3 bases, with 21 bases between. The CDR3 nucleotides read TGCAGCGTTGAAAACCTACTCCTCGTCCGAGAAACAGATACGCAGTATTTT. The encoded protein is CSVENLLLVRETDTQYF.

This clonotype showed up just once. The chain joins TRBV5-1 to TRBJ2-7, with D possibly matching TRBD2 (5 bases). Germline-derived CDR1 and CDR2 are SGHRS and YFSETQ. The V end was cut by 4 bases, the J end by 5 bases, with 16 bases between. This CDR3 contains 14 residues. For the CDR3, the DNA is TGCGCCAGCAGCCCGCGGGCAGTTCGGAACGAGCAGTACTTC. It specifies CASSPRAVRNEQYF.

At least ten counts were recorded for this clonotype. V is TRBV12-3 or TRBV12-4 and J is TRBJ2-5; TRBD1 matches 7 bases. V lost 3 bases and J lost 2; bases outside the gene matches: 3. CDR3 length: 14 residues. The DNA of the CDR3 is TGTGCCAGCAGTTTTGGGACAGTACAAGAGACCCAGTACTTC. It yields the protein CASSFGTVQETQYF.

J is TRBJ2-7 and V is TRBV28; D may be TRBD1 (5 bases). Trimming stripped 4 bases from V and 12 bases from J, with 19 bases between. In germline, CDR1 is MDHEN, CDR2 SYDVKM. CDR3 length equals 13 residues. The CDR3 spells CASSYTGRPGWYF. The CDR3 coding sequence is TGTGCCAGCAGTTACACAGGACGGCCTGGATGGTACTTC.

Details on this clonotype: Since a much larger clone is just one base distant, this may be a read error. The chain's CDR3 is CSVELQGSPYEQYF. The CDR3 coding sequence is TGCAGCGTTGAACTGCAGGGGAGCCCCTACGAGCAGTACTTC. This chain uses TRBV29-1 with TRBJ2-7; a weak D match, TRBD1 (6 bases). Germline assignment: CDR1 SQVTM and CDR2 ANQGSEA. Trimming stripped 2 bases from V and 2 bases from J, with 13 bases between. This CDR3 has 14 amino acids.

The chain's CDR3 is CASSELGEGGTEAFF. For the CDR3, the DNA is TGTGCCAGCAGTGAATTGGGGGAAGGGGGCACTGAAGCTTTCTTT. The V call is TRBV25-1, the J call TRBJ1-1, with D perhaps TRBD1 (6 bases). Looked up from germline, CDR1 is MGHDK and CDR2 is SYGVNS. The germline V and J ends were trimmed by 1 base and 4 bases, with 13 bases remaining between them. This CDR3 is built from 15 residues. Drawing the rest from reference TRBV25-1 and TRBJ1-1, the complete variable domain is EADIYQTPRYLVIGTGKKITLECSQTMGHDKMYWYQQDPGMELHLIHYSYGVNSTEKGDLSSESTVSRIRTEHFPLTLESARPSHTSQYLCASSELGEGGTEAFFGQGTRLTVV.

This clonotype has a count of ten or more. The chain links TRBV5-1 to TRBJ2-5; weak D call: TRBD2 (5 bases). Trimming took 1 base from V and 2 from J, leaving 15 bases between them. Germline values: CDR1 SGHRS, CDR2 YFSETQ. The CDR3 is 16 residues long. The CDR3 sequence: CASSLNLAGGQETQYF. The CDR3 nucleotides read TGCGCCAGCAGCTTGAATCTTGCCGGAGGTCAAGAGACCCAGTACTTC.

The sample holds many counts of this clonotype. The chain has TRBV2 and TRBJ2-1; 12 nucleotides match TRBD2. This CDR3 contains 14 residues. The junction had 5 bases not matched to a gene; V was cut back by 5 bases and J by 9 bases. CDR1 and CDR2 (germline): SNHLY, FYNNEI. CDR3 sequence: CASSQTSGRGEQFF. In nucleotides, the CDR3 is TGTGCCAGCAGTCAGACTAGCGGGAGAGGTGAGCAGTTCTTC. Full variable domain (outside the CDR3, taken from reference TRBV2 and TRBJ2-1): EPEVTQTPSHQVTQMGQEVILRCVPISNHLYFYWYRQILGQKVEFLVSFYNNEISEKSEIFDDQFSVERPDGSNFTLKIRSTKLEDSAMYFCASSQTSGRGEQFFGPGTRLTVL.

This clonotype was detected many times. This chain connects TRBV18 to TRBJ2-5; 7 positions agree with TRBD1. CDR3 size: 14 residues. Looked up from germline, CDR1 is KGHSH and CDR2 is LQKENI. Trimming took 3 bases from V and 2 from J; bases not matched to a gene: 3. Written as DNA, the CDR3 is TGTGCCAGCTCACCGAAGACAGGGCAAGAGACCCAGTACTTC. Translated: CASSPKTGQETQYF.

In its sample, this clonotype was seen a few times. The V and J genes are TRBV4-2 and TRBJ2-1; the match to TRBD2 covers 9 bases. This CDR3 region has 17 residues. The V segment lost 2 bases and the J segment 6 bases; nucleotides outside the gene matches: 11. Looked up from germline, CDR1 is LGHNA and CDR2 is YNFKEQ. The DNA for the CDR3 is TGTGCCAGCAGCCAAAGAACGGGACTAGCTCCTTCCAATGAGCAGTTCTTC. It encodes CASSQRTGLAPSNEQFF.

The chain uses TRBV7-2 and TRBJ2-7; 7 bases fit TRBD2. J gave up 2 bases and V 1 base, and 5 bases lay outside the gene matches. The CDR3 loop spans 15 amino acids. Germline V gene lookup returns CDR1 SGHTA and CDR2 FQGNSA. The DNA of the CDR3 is TGTGCCAGCAGCTTAGTGGCTGGACTAGCCTACGAGCAGTACTTC. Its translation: CASSLVAGLAYEQYF. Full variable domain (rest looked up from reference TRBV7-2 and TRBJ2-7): GAGVSQSPSNKVTEKGKDVELRCDPISGHTALYWYRQSLGQGLEFLIYFQGNSAPDKSGLPSDRFSAERTGGSVSTLTIQRTQQEDSAVYLCASSLVAGLAYEQYFGPGTRLTVT.

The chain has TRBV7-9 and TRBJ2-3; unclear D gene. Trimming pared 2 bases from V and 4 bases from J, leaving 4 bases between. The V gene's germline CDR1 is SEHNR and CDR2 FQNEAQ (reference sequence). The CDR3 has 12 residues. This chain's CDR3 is CASSLIADTQYF. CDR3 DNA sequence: TGTGCCAGCAGCTTAATTGCAGATACGCAGTATTTT.

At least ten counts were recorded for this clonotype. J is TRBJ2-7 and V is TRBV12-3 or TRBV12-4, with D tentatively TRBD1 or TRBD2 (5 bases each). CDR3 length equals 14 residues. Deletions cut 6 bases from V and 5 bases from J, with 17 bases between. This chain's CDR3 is CASRTEGKRNEQYF. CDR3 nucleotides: TGTGCCAGCAGGACAGAGGGGAAGCGTAACGAGCAGTACTTC.

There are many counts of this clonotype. The CDR3 bases are TGCAGCGTTGACCGGACTAGCGGGAGGTACACCAATGAGCAGTTCTTC. Its protein is CSVDRTSGRYTNEQFF. V usage is TRBV29-1 and J usage is TRBJ2-1; 14 nucleotides line up with TRBD2. The CDR3 consists of 16 residues. V lost 3 bases to trimming and J lost 6 bases; unmatched junction nucleotides: 7. Germline V lookup: CDR1 SQVTM, CDR2 ANQGSEA.

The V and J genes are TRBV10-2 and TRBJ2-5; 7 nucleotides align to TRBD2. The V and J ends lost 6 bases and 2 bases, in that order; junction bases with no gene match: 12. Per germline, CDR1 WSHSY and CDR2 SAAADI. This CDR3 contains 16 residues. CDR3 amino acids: CASRATSGLLQETQYF. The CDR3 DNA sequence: TGCGCCAGCAGGGCCACCTCGGGACTACTTCAAGAGACCCAGTACTTC.

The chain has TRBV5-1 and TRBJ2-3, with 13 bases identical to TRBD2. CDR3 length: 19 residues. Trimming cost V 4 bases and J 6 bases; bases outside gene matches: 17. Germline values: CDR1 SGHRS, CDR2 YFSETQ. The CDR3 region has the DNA TGCGCCAGCAGCCCCACACTACTAGCGGGAGGGCCCGTAGGGGATACGCAGTATTTT. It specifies CASSPTLLAGGPVGDTQYF.

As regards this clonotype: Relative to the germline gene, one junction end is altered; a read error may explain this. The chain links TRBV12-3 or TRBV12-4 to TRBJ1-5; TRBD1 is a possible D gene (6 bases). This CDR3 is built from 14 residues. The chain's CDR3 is CASSLDQGSQRQHF. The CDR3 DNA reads TGTGCCAGCAGTTTAGATCAGGGGAGCCAGCGCCAGCATTTT.

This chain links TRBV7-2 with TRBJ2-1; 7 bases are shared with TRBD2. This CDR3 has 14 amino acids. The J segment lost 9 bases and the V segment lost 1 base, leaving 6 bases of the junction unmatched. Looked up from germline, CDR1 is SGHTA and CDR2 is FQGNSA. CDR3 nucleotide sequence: TGTGCCAGCAGCTTAGTTGCGGGAGAAGGTGAGCAGTTCTTC. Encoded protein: CASSLVAGEGEQFF.

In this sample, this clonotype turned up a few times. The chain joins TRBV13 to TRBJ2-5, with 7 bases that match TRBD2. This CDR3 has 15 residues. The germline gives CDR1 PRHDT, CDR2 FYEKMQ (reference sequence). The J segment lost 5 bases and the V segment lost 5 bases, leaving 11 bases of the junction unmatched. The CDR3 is CASSISGYPLETQYF. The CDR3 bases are TGTGCCAGCAGCATTAGCGGGTACCCTCTTGAGACCCAGTACTTC. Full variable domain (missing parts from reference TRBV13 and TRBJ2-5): AAGVIQSPRHLIKEKRETATLKCYPIPRHDTVYWYQQGPGQDPQFLISFYEKMQSDKGSIPDRFSAQQFSDYHSELNMSSLELGDSALYFCASSISGYPLETQYFGPGTRLLVL.

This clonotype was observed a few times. The CDR3 region has the DNA TGTGCCAGCAGTGTCCGGAGCTCCTACAATGAGCAGTTCTTC. Its translation: CASSVRSSYNEQFF. The chain uses TRBV28 and TRBJ2-1; D not certain. The V gene's germline CDR1 is MDHEN and CDR2 SYDVKM. The V end lost 5 bases, the J end lost 0 bases, and 8 bases lay between the germline ends. The CDR3 runs 14 residues.